The text below deals with one T cell receptor beta chain. No cognate antigen has been identified for it. No qualities accompany the bases; no much larger clone lies one base away. Based on the germline V gene, the CDR1 and CDR2 sequences are SGHTA and FQGNSA. The CDR3 contains 13 residues, cysteine and phenylalanine counted. The DNA shown is the 39-base CDR3, in frame from base 1. V is reduced by 6 bases and J by 7 bases, leaving a spacing of 15 bases between them. The data were obtained in a study of response to subunit inactivated influenza vaccine (dated by TCRdb to between 2017 and 2018). With respect to the entire study: Deep quantitative T cell receptor repertoire profiling was used in the study to track responses to a trivalent subunit inactivated influenza vaccine.

What the research found in general, with its limitations: The authors suggested that each seasonal influenza vaccination may recruit only a limited number of new T cells.

The method was RT-PCR. Sequencing instrument: Illumina HiSeq 2500. TCRdb itself trimmed the public reads at Q25 with fastp, ran MiXCR and retained productive beta chains. CDR3 protein sequences are deduplicated, and each keeps its most common genes and DNA. This sample has 650,000 to 800,000 distinct CDR3 sequences in its table, and less than 20% of those were observed once. Together, the top ten hold roughly a tenth of the sample. The sequence is built from TRBV7-2 and TRBJ2-5, with the identity of the D gene unclear. The receptor was derived from a man aged 50 to 60 who received an inactivated influenza vaccine. Donor details come from another sample of the same person, matched by shared clones. The specimen was PBMCs from blood, collected 4 to 6 days after vaccination. This receptor has the CDR3 CASSNAGRGTQYF. The nucleotides are TGTGCCAGCAGTAACGCTGGGCGAGGGACCCAGTACTTC.